The 15 T cell receptor beta chains below come from one sample, sequenced in a study of T-cell reconstitution after alpha-beta-depleted transplantation in children. Preparation of the TCRbeta library used unique molecular identifiers. TCRdb re-derived calls from the PCR reads in MiXCR, one entry per CDR3 protein. The table lists fewer than 500,000 distinct CDR3 sequences, around two fifths of them singletons. The starting material was PBMCs, obtained before TCRalphabeta/CD19-depleted stem cell transplant. Source of these receptors: a girl aged 2 to 9 with aplastic anemia, due to receive a stem cell transplant.

This clonotype was found many times. V and J are TRBV28 and TRBJ2-2; D unclear. The CDR3 sequence is 12 residues long. V was clipped by 6 bases and J by 7 bases, with 9 bases between them. Germline CDR1 is MDHEN and CDR2 is SYDVKM. CDR3 protein: CASSPWVGELFF. The CDR3 DNA is TGTGCCAGCAGCCCGTGGGTCGGGGAGCTGTTTTTT.

This clonotype was recorded many times. The CDR3 coding sequence is TGTGCCAGCACCTCCGCCGGCGGGAGCAAGTACGAGCAGTACTTC. Its translation is CASTSAGGSKYEQYF. The V and J genes are TRBV7-9 and TRBJ2-7; 7 positions match TRBD2. Germline lookup yields CDR1 SEHNR and CDR2 FQNEAQ (reference sequence). The CDR3 contains 15 residues. J was trimmed by 4 bases and V by 7 bases; bases with no gene match: 13.

The chain recombines TRBV5-1 with TRBJ1-1; 10 bases match TRBD1. In germline, CDR1 is SGHRS, CDR2 YFSETQ. This CDR3 has 13 residues. J lost 13 bases, V lost 8 bases, and 14 bases had no gene match. The CDR3 coding sequence is TGCGCCAGTAGAACCGGGACAGGGGATATTGATTTCTTT. Protein product: CASRTGTGDIDFF. Full variable domain (rest looked up from reference TRBV5-1 and TRBJ1-1): KAGVTQTPRYLIKTRGQQVTLSCSPISGHRSVSWYQQTPGQGLQFLFEYFSETQRNKGNFPGRFSGRQFSNSRSEMNVSTLELGDSALYLCASRTGTGDIDFFGQGTRLTVV.

Remarks on this clonotype: This may arise from a read error, as a much more abundant clone is one base away. This sequence joins TRBV5-1 and TRBJ1-2, with 9 positions matching TRBD1. The length of the CDR3 is 14 residues. The junction had 13 bases not matched to a gene; V was cut back by 4 bases and J by 12 bases. In germline, CDR1 is SGHRS, CDR2 YFSETQ. The CDR3 DNA sequence: TGCGCCAGCAGCCCGGACAGGGGAGAGAGAGGCGACACCTTC. The encoded protein is CASSPDRGERGDTF.

The CDR3 reads CASSSTSGIHNEQFF. CDR3 DNA sequence: TGTGCCAGCAGCTCAACTAGCGGGATTCACAATGAGCAGTTCTTC. The chain links TRBV7-3 to TRBJ2-1; 10 nucleotides match TRBD2. This CDR3 contains 15 residues. Germline CDR1 SGHTA, CDR2 FQGTGA. V shed 4 bases and J 5 bases; nucleotides not matched to a gene: 5.

This clonotype appeared many times. At one of its ends the junction is not consistent with the germline gene, which may arise from a read error. V is TRBV9 and J is TRBJ1-3; D may be TRBD1 (6 bases). The germline gives CDR1 SGDLS, CDR2 YYNGEE. The CDR3 totals 16 residues. CDR3 in DNA: TGTGCCAGCAGCGTAGAGGGGGACTTCTCTGTAAACACCATATATTTT. Translated, it gives CASSVEGDFSVNTIYF.

The table lists this clonotype with a few counts. The chain carries TRBV5-1 and TRBJ1-2; TRBD1 matches at 8 bases. The CDR3 has 17 residues. Unmatched junction bases numbered 11, after V lost 0 bases and J lost 4 bases. Germline CDR1 reads SGHRS; CDR2 reads YFSETQ. The CDR3, as DNA: TGCGCCAGCAGCTTGGAGGGCGGACAGGGCGGGACCTATGGCTACACCTTC. It codes for CASSLEGGQGGTYGYTF.

This clonotype has only a few counts. This chain uses TRBV6-1 with TRBJ2-2; D unclear. Per the germline V gene, CDR1 is MNHNS and CDR2 is SASEGT. CDR3 length: 16 residues. V was shortened by 6 bases and J by 0 bases, with 14 bases between the two germline ends. The CDR3 protein is CASSPFPEPNTGELFF. In DNA form, the CDR3 reads TGTGCCAGCAGCCCATTCCCCGAACCGAACACCGGGGAGCTGTTTTTT.

This clonotype was seen at least ten times. The chain links TRBV20-1 to TRBJ2-7, with TRBD1 identical over 10 bases. The trim removed 5 bases at V and 6 bases at J, leaving 7 bases unmatched. The CDR3 runs 13 residues. Germline values: CDR1 DFQATT, CDR2 SNEGSKA (reference sequence). The CDR3 DNA follows: TGCAGTGCTGGTACGGACAGGGGGAGCGAGCAGTACTTC. Translated, it gives CSAGTDRGSEQYF.

This clonotype was counted between two and nine times. This rearrangement joins TRBV6-5 to TRBJ1-2, with D unresolved. The germline V and J ends were trimmed by 5 bases and 8 bases, with 12 bases remaining between them. The germline V gene has CDR1 MNHEY and CDR2 SVGAGI. This CDR3 spans 12 amino acids. As DNA, the CDR3 is TGTGCCAGCAGTCCGAGAATGGGAGGCTACACCTTC. Encoded protein: CASSPRMGGYTF.

In this sample, this clonotype turned up once. The rearrangement links TRBV27 to TRBJ2-5; D perhaps matches TRBD2 (6 bases). The germline V gene encodes CDR1 MNHEY and CDR2 SMNVEV (reference sequence). V was pared by 7 bases and J by 1 base, with 13 bases between. The CDR3 has 14 residues. The CDR3 DNA reads as TGTGCCAGCATGCGGGGCGGGATCCAAGAGACCCAGTACTTC. It specifies CASMRGGIQETQYF.

The rearrangement uses TRBV28 and TRBJ2-1; 9 bases align to TRBD2. The V gene end was trimmed by 8 bases and the J gene end by 2 bases; junction bases not matched to a gene: 7. CDR1 MDHEN and CDR2 SYDVKM come from the germline V gene. CDR3 length: 15 amino acids. The CDR3 protein is CASFGTSWAYNEQFF. In DNA, the CDR3 is TGTGCCAGCTTTGGGACTAGCTGGGCCTACAATGAGCAGTTCTTC.

This clonotype was counted ten times or more. The chain joins TRBV5-4 to TRBJ2-7; TRBD1 might be the D (6 bases). V was trimmed by 2 bases and J by 7 bases, leaving 16 bases between them. The length of the CDR3 is 14 residues. Germline V gene data show CDR1 as SGHNT and CDR2 as YYREEE (reference sequence). The CDR3 DNA follows: TGTGCCAGCAGCTTTCAGGGAGCCCAGGGGGAGCAGTACTTC. Its protein is CASSFQGAQGEQYF. Using reference TRBV5-4 and TRBJ2-7 for the parts outside the CDR3, the full variable domain is ETGVTQSPTHLIKTRGQQVTLRCSSQSGHNTVSWYQQALGQGPQFIFQYYREEENGRGNFPPRFSGLQFPNYSSELNVNALELDDSALYLCASSFQGAQGEQYFGPGTRLTVT.

The chain is built from TRBV29-1 and TRBJ2-3, with D unresolved. CDR1 SQVTM and CDR2 ANQGSEA come from the germline V gene. V was cut by 6 bases and J by 4 bases, with 5 bases left in between. This CDR3 region has 10 residues. CDR3 in amino acids: CSVSPDTQYF. For the CDR3, the DNA is TGCAGCGTCTCCCCAGATACGCAGTATTTT.

About this clonotype itself: A much larger clonotype is one base distant, so this may be a read error. CDR3: CSVGQGQGPYEQYF. The CDR3, as DNA: TGCAGCGTCGGACAGGGCCAGGGCCCCTACGAGCAGTACTTC. The chain combines TRBV29-1 with TRBJ2-7; 8 nucleotides align to TRBD1. Germline loops: CDR1 SQVTM, CDR2 ANQGSEA. This CDR3 contains 14 residues. The J segment lost 2 bases and the V segment lost 6 bases, leaving 9 bases of the junction unmatched.